The sequence of this TCR beta chain was determined in a study of PD-1 blockade in classical Hodgkin lymphoma. The study, taken as a whole, reports: Before treatment, complete responders showed about the same diversity as newly diagnosed patients. Healthy donors reportedly exceeded newly diagnosed patients in baseline TCR diversity.

There are 14 residues in the CDR3. CDR1 and CDR2 from the germline V gene are SGHNT and YYREEE (reference sequence). Trimming took 1 base from V and 2 from J, leaving 10 bases between them. All patients relapsed after autologous stem cell transplantation, and brentuximab vedotin exposure varied. Best overall response was complete response, partial response or progressive disease in these relapsed/refractory classical Hodgkin lymphoma patients. This clone was seen only once. Its specificity is not known. Clones were sequenced by immunoSEQ multiplex PCR, and TCRdb holds only the in-frame ones, with some missing. The sample includes some 13,000 clones, about 88% of them seen just once.

The sample here was peripheral blood mononuclear cells (PBMCs), taken at baseline. This TCR was recovered from a human donor with classical Hodgkin lymphoma. This chain links TRBV5-4 with TRBJ2-7; D is tentatively TRBD1 or TRBD2 (5 bases each). This CDR3 is CASSLMRGAYEQYF. The DNA for the CDR3 is TGTGCCAGCAGCTTGATGAGGGGAGCCTACGAGCAGTACTTC.